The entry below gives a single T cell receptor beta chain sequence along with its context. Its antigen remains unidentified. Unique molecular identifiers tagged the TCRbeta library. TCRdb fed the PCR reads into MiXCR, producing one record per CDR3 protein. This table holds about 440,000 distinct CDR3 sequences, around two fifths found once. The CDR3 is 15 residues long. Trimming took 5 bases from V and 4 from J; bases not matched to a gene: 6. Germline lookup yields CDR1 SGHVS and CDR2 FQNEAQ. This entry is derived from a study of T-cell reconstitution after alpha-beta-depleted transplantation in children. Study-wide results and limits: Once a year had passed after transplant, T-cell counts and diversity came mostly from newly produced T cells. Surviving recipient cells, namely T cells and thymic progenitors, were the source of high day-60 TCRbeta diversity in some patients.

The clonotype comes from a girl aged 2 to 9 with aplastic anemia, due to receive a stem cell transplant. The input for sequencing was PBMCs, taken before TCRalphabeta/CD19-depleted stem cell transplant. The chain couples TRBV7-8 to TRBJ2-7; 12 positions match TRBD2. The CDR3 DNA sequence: TGTGCCAGCAGCCCTAGCGGGGGGGCCTTATACGAGCAGTACTTC. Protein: CASSPSGGALYEQYF.